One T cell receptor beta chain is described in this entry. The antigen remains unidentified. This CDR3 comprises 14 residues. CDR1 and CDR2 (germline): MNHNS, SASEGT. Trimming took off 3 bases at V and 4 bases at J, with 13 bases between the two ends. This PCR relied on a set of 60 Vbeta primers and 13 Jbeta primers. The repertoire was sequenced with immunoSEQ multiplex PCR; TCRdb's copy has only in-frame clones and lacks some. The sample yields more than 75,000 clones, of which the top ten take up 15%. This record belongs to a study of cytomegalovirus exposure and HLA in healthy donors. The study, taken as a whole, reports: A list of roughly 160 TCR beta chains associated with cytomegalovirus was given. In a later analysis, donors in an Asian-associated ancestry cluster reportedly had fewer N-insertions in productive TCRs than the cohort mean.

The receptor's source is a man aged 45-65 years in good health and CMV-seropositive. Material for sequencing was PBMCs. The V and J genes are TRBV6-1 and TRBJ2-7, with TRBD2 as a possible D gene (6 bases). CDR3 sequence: CASSDVGGLYEQYV. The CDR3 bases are TGTGCCAGCAGTGACGTTGGGGGGTTATACGAGCAGTACGTC.